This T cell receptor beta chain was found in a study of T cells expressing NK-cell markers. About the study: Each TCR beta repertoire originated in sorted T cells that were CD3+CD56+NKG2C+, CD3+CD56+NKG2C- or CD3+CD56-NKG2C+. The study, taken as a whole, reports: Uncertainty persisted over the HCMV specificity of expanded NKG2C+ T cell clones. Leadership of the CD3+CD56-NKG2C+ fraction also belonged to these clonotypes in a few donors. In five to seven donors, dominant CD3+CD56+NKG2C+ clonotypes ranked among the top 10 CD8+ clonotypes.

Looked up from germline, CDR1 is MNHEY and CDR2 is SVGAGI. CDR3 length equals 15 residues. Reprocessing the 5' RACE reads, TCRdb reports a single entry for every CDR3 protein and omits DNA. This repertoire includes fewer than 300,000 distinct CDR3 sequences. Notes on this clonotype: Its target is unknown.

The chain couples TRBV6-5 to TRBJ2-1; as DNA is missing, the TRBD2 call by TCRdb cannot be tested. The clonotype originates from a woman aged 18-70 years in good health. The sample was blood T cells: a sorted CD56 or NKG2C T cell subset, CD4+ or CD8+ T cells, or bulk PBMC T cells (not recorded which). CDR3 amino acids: CASSYESSGSNEQFF.